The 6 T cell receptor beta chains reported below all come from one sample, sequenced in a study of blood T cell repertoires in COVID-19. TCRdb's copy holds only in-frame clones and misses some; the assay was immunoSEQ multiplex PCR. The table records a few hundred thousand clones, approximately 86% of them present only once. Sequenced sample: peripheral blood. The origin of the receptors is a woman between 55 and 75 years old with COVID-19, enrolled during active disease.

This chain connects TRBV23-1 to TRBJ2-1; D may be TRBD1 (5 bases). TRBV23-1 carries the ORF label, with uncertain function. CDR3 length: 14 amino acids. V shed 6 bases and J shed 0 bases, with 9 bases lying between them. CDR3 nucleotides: TGCGCCAGCAGGAAGGACAACTCCTACAATGAGCAGTTCTTC. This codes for CASRKDNSYNEQFF.

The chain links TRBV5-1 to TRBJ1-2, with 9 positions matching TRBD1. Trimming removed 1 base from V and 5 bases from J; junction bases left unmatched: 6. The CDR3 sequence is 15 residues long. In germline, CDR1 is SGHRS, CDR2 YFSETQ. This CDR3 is CASSLRQGVNYGYTF. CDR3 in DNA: TGCGCCAGCAGCTTGCGACAGGGGGTTAATTATGGCTACACCTTC. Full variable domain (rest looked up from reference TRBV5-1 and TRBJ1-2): KAGVTQTPRYLIKTRGQQVTLSCSPISGHRSVSWYQQTPGQGLQFLFEYFSETQRNKGNFPGRFSGRQFSNSRSEMNVSTLELGDSALYLCASSLRQGVNYGYTFGSGTRLTVV.

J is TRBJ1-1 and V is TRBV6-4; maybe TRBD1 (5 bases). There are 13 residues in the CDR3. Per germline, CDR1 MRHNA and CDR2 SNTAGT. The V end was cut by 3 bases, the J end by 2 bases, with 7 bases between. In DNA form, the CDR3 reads TGTGCCAGCAGTGAAGGGGTTAACACTGAAGCTTTCTTT. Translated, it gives CASSEGVNTEAFF.

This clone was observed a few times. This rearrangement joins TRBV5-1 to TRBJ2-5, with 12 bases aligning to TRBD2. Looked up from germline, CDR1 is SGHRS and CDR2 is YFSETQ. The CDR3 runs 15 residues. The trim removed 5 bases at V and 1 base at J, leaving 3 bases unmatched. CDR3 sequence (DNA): TGCGCCAGCAGACTAGCGGGGGGAAGCCAAGAGACCCAGTACTTC. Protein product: CASRLAGGSQETQYF.

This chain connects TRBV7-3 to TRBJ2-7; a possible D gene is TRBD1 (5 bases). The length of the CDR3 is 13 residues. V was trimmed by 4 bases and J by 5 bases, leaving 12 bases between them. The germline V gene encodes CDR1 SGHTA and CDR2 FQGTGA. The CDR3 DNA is TGTGCCAGCAGCTGGAATCAGGGTGACGAGCAGTACTTC. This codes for CASSWNQGDEQYF.

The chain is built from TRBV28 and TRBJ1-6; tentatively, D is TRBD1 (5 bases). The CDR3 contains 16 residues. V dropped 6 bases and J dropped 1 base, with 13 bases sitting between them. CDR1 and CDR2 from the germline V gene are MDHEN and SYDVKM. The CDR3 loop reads CASRTGGVSYNSPLHF. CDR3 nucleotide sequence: TGTGCCAGCAGAACCGGAGGGGTTTCCTATAATTCACCCCTCCACTTT.